This T cell receptor (beta chain) is from a study of T cell responses to AZD1222 COVID-19 vaccine. Between the trimmed V and J ends, which lost 5 bases and 8 bases, there was a span of 12 bases. The CDR3 covers 12 residues. Germline V CDR1 and CDR2: MNHEY, SVGAGI. Study observations and caveats: At baseline, seropositivity was found in only 6 or 7 AZD1222 recipients. Most donors were white British and more were female, and clonal diversity was possibly underestimated. Repertoire collection took place solely once the T cell response had peaked.

Notes on this clone: Its antigen is unidentified.

Assay used: immunoSEQ multiplex PCR; TCRdb lists only in-frame clones, some missing. The table includes over 150,000 clones, about nine tenths detected once. The chain carries TRBV6-5 and TRBJ1-2; D unclear. This material consisted of peripheral blood, taken on day 0 of AZD1222 vaccination. The receptor was derived from an adult in good health. The CDR3 is CASSPQGWGYTF. The CDR3 coding sequence is TGTGCCAGCAGTCCTCAAGGTTGGGGCTACACCTTC.